This T cell receptor beta chain was profiled in a study of a mutant IDH1 vaccine in newly diagnosed glioma. Study in general: Vaccination started 4-6 weeks after radiotherapy alone, or with temozolomide cycles. Patients arrived already treated with radiotherapy, temozolomide, or both, most having had both.

In germline, CDR1 is MGHRA, CDR2 YSYEKL. The CDR3 has 13 amino acids. V lost 3 bases and J 0 bases, leaving 5 bases between the germline ends. With respect to this clone: Its cognate antigen is unknown.

Method: immunoSEQ multiplex PCR; TCRdb's copy keeps in-frame clones and lacks some. The sample lists about 65,000 clones, 85% occurring once. As for time point: week 23, last vaccination. In the vaccine, a single dose held 300 ug of the mutant IDH1 20-mer peptide, along with topical imiquimod. The sequenced sample was PBMCs, obtained from a glioma patient whose treatment included an IDH1 peptide vaccine. The clonotype originates from a man aged 25-45 years with glioma. The chain recombines TRBV4-1 with TRBJ1-1; no firm D call. The CDR3: CASSQPMNTEAFF. For the CDR3, the DNA is TGCGCCAGCAGCCAGCCCATGAACACTGAAGCTTTCTTT.